This T cell receptor beta chain was recorded in a study of blood T cell repertoires in COVID-19. Study background: Some COVID-19 samples were acute and others convalescent; all came from the United States, Italy and Spain.

In terms of age and location, participants ranged from about 18 to 89 years and lived in about 25 US areas. Generated by immunoSEQ multiplex PCR, the TCRdb table keeps only in-frame clones and is missing some. The profile covers about 270,000 clones, with around 90% appearing a single time and approximately 3% taken by the ten largest. Germline V gene lookup returns CDR1 MNHEY and CDR2 SMNVEV (reference sequence). The junction had 7 bases not matched to a gene; V was cut back by 9 bases and J by 4 bases. The CDR3 spans 14 residues. V is TRBV27 and J is TRBJ2-1, with TRBD1 matching over 9 bases. Input material: PBMCs or T cells enriched from blood (not recorded which). The receptor comes from a man aged 40-49 years who had been exposed to COVID-19. Written as DNA, the CDR3 is TGTGCCAGTACGACAGGGGGTGTGTACAATGAGCAGTTCTTC. Protein product: CASTTGGVYNEQFF.